This T cell receptor (beta chain) stems from a study of a mutant IDH1 vaccine in newly diagnosed glioma. Looking at the study overall: Earlier care involved radiotherapy, temozolomide, or both, and the majority received both.

CDR3 size: 14 residues. Germline-derived CDR1 and CDR2 are SGHRS and YFSETQ. The V gene end was trimmed by 0 bases and the J gene end by 10 bases; junction bases not matched to a gene: 5. The method was immunoSEQ multiplex PCR; TCRdb's version includes in-frame clones alone and lacks a portion of them. The data contain around 67,000 clones, around 80% of them singletons. A remark on this clone: Its matching antigen is unknown.

Findings of the study overall: Vaccination elicited immune responses in 90% to 95% of patients.

Time point here: baseline, week 1 (first vaccination visit). Treatment given: pre-vaccination baseline after standard-of-care therapy. The sequencing here drew on peripheral blood mononuclear cells (PBMCs), taken from a glioma patient treated with radiotherapy, temozolomide or both. The J gene is TRBJ1-4, the V gene TRBV5-1; 8 nucleotides line up with TRBD1. The source is a woman aged 18 to 35 with glioma. Some clones in this sample may be carry-over from other donors' samples. The CDR3 loop is CASSLEGQVGKLFF. CDR3 sequence (DNA): TGCGCCAGCAGCTTGGAGGGACAGGTGGGAAAACTGTTTTTT.